This T cell receptor (beta chain) was sequenced during a study of cytomegalovirus exposure and HLA in healthy donors. Overall study: An earlier analysis found 110 million or so unique TCR beta sequences from 150 million to 200 million T cells.

Concerning this clone itself: Its antigen is still unknown.

The study ran its PCR with 60 Vbeta and 13 Jbeta primers. Sequenced by immunoSEQ multiplex PCR; TCRdb stores in-frame clones only, minus some. Of 180,000 or so clones in the sample, 70% to 80% were seen once. CDR3 size: 13 residues. V lost 3 bases and J lost 3, with 9 bases in between. Germline V gene lookup returns CDR1 SGHRS and CDR2 YFSETQ. General study findings and limits: TCR beta sequences reportedly predicted most subjects' HLA-A and HLA-B alleles accurately. In a later analysis, across HLA loci, associated TCR counts were highest for DRB1, lowest for HLA-C. Most TCR sequences were uncommon, yet certain public TCRs appeared in many donors.

The sequencing input was PBMCs. The chain links TRBV5-1 to TRBJ1-1; the D is unclear. The receptor was isolated from a female donor in good health and CMV-seronegative. CDR3 coding DNA: TGCGCCAGCAGCTATGACTTCCACACTGAAGCTTTCTTT. This sequence encodes CASSYDFHTEAFF.